These 3 T cell receptor beta chains were all obtained from the same sample, sequenced in a study of T cell responses to AZD1222 COVID-19 vaccine. Clones were sequenced by immunoSEQ multiplex PCR, and TCRdb holds only the in-frame ones, with some missing. Here the sample spans about 110,000 clones, 88% being singletons. Sequenced here: peripheral blood, sampled on day 0 of AZD1222 vaccination. The receptor source for this set is an adult in good health.

V is TRBV7-9 and J is TRBJ2-6, with no clear D. Germline-derived CDR1 and CDR2 are SEHNR and FQNEAQ (reference sequence). With 3 bases removed from V and 4 bases from J, the gap between germline ends came to 4 bases. There are 13 residues in the CDR3. The CDR3 coding sequence is TGTGCCAGCAGCTTGATCGGGGCCAACGTCCTGACTTTC. It translates to CASSLIGANVLTF.

V is TRBV7-9 and J is TRBJ2-1, with 8 nucleotides matching TRBD1. J gave up 8 bases and V 0 bases, and 9 bases lay outside the gene matches. CDR3 length: 16 residues. In germline, CDR1 is SEHNR, CDR2 FQNEAQ (reference sequence). The CDR3: CASSLATRLQGDEQFF. The CDR3 DNA sequence: TGTGCCAGCAGCTTAGCGACGCGCTTACAGGGGGATGAGCAGTTCTTC.

The CDR3: CSASVRVAGSDTQYF. The CDR3 region has the DNA TGCAGTGCTAGTGTTAGGGTGGCGGGCTCAGATACGCAGTATTTT. V gene TRBV20-1 combines with J gene TRBJ2-3, with a tentative D call TRBD2 (5 bases). The CDR3 consists of 15 residues. With 3 bases removed from V and 4 bases from J, the gap between germline ends came to 17 bases. Germline loops: CDR1 DFQATT, CDR2 SNEGSKA (reference sequence).